A single sample gave rise to the 25 T cell receptor beta chains below, sequenced in a study of memory CD4+ T cells and cytomegalovirus serostatus. The sort gate was single viable CD3+CD4+CD8-CD45RO+ cells for memory CD4+ T cells. Profiling relied on immunoSEQ multiplex PCR, and the TCRdb table lists in-frame clones only, not all of them. The repertoire includes roughly 50,000 clones, 82% of them detected once, and roughly 0.5% sits in the top ten. Source material: memory CD4+ T cells from blood. These receptors came from an adult in good health and CMV-seronegative. Some clones in this sample may be carry-over from other donors' samples.

The genes are TRBV19 and TRBJ2-7; tentative D call: TRBD2 (7 bases). Germline values: CDR1 LNHDA, CDR2 SQIVND (reference sequence). CDR3 length: 15 residues. V lost 6 bases to trimming and J lost 0 bases, with 15 bases between them. CDR3 coding DNA: TGTGCCAGTAGCCGCACAGGGAGGGTCTCCTACGAGCAGTACTTC. Its translation: CASSRTGRVSYEQYF.

The chain combines TRBV19 with TRBJ1-6, with a tentative D call TRBD1 (5 bases). Germline V CDR1 and CDR2: LNHDA, SQIVND (reference sequence). The CDR3 has 14 amino acids. The V and J ends lost 5 bases and 8 bases respectively, with 13 bases between them. The CDR3 DNA follows: TGTGCCAGTAGTCCCGGGACGGACCATTCACCCCTCCACTTT. This sequence encodes CASSPGTDHSPLHF.

The rearrangement joins TRBV6-5 to TRBJ2-2; 12 bases line up with TRBD2. With 6 bases clipped from V and 6 bases from J, the junction kept 5 bases outside the gene matches. This CDR3 contains 15 residues. Germline V lookup: CDR1 MNHEY, CDR2 SVGAGI. CDR3 region: CASRSSGGVPGELFF. The CDR3 region has the DNA TGTGCCAGCAGATCTAGCGGGGGGGTTCCCGGGGAGCTGTTTTTT.

The chain has TRBV7-2 and TRBJ2-1; D gene uncertain. V was shortened by 4 bases and J by 9 bases, with 19 bases between the two germline ends. Germline CDR1 SGHTA, CDR2 FQGNSA. CDR3 length equals 15 residues. CDR3 nucleotides: TGTGCCAGCAGCTATTCTGATGGGCGTAGCAGTGAGCAGTTCTTC. Its translation is CASSYSDGRSSEQFF.

The genes are TRBV19 and TRBJ2-6; D might be TRBD1 (5 bases). This CDR3 has 15 amino acids. Germline V gives CDR1 LNHDA, CDR2 SQIVND (reference sequence). Trimming left V 4 bases short and J 2 bases short, with 9 bases between. The CDR3: CASSTRETGANVLTF. CDR3 sequence (DNA): TGTGCCAGTAGTACCAGGGAAACTGGGGCCAACGTCCTGACTTTC.

The J gene is TRBJ2-3, the V gene TRBV4-3; 8 positions agree with TRBD2. This CDR3 contains 13 residues. The germline CDR1 and CDR2 sequences are LGHNA and YSLEER. V lost 6 bases and J lost 6; bases outside the gene matches: 5. CDR3 region: CASSERERDTQYF. In nucleotides, the CDR3 is TGCGCCAGCAGTGAGCGGGAGCGGGATACGCAGTATTTT.

V and J are TRBV27 and TRBJ2-1; 7 bases map to TRBD2. Germline V gene data show CDR1 as MNHEY and CDR2 as SMNVEV (reference sequence). The V and J ends lost 5 bases and 9 bases, in that order; junction bases with no gene match: 7. The length of the CDR3 is 13 residues. This chain's CDR3 is CASSRGRGSEQFF. The CDR3 coding sequence is TGTGCCAGCAGTCGTGGGAGGGGCAGTGAGCAGTTCTTC.

The sample holds one count of this clone. The V and J genes are TRBV9 and TRBJ2-1, with 8 bases aligning to TRBD1. The V gene's germline CDR1 is SGDLS and CDR2 YYNGEE. V was pared by 1 base and J by 7 bases, with 4 bases of the junction left unmatched. CDR3 length: 14 amino acids. The CDR3 is CASSVQGALNEQFF. The CDR3 nucleotides read TGTGCCAGCAGCGTACAGGGGGCATTGAATGAGCAGTTCTTC.

The chain links TRBV7-2 to TRBJ1-3; D gene uncertain. The CDR3 is made up of 16 amino acids. Germline V gene data show CDR1 as SGHTA and CDR2 as FQGNSA. The V end was cut by 4 bases, the J end by 4 bases, with 17 bases between. In nucleotides, the CDR3 is TGTGCCAGCAGCTCTCCTAGCGGGAGGTCGGGAAACACCATATATTTT. Encoded protein: CASSSPSGRSGNTIYF.

This clone was detected a few times. The CDR3 reads CASSYDRSYGYTF. CDR3 DNA: TGCGCCAGCAGCTACGACAGATCATATGGCTACACCTTC. The genes are TRBV5-1 and TRBJ1-2; tentative D call: TRBD1 (5 bases). Trimming left V 3 bases short and J 5 bases short, with 11 bases between. Germline V gene lookup returns CDR1 SGHRS and CDR2 YFSETQ. The CDR3 is 13 amino acids.

This rearrangement joins TRBV25-1 to TRBJ1-4; 11 bases are a match to TRBD1. CDR1 is MGHDK, CDR2 SYGVNS, per germline. CDR3 length: 14 amino acids. V trimming: 6 bases; J trimming: 11 bases; junction bases outside the gene matches: 8. CDR3 residues: CASRQDRGPGKLFF. CDR3 bases: TGTGCCAGCAGACAGGACAGGGGGCCGGGCAAACTGTTTTTT.

This chain links TRBV29-1 with TRBJ2-7; D may correspond to TRBD1 or TRBD2 (6 bases each). The CDR3 sequence is 12 residues long. Germline V gene data show CDR1 as SQVTM and CDR2 as ANQGSEA. V shed 4 bases and J shed 1 base, with 8 bases lying between them. CDR3 amino acids: CSVGRGSYEQYF. The CDR3 DNA follows: TGCAGCGTTGGGAGGGGGTCCTACGAGCAGTACTTC.

This clone has a handful of counts. V and J are TRBV6-1 and TRBJ1-2; D possibly corresponds to TRBD1 (6 bases). The V gene's germline CDR1 is MNHNS and CDR2 SASEGT. This CDR3 has 10 amino acids. With 2 bases removed from V and 13 bases from J, the gap between germline ends came to 8 bases. The DNA of the CDR3 is TGTGCCAGCAGTGAACACAGGGCCACCTTC. It is translated as CASSEHRATF.

V usage is TRBV2 and J usage is TRBJ2-1; TRBD2 agrees at 14 bases. Trimming at V came to 3 bases and at J to 7 bases, leaving 11 bases not matched to a gene. The CDR3 has 18 amino acids. The V gene's germline CDR1 is SNHLY and CDR2 FYNNEI. CDR3 amino acids: CASSEGGTSGSVWNEQFF. Here the CDR3 DNA reads TGTGCCAGCAGTGAGGGAGGGACTAGCGGGAGTGTATGGAATGAGCAGTTCTTC.

This clone was counted once. V gene TRBV28 combines with J gene TRBJ2-3; possibly TRBD1 for D (6 bases). Trimming stripped 6 bases from V and 2 bases from J, with 21 bases between. CDR1 is MDHEN, CDR2 SYDVKM, per germline. The CDR3 is 17 amino acids. The CDR3 sequence is CASSPLPGTKITDTQYF. In DNA, the CDR3 is TGTGCCAGCAGCCCCCTCCCCGGGACAAAAATCACAGATACGCAGTATTTT.

This rearrangement joins TRBV2 to TRBJ1-6, with no clear D. Germline V gives CDR1 SNHLY, CDR2 FYNNEI. The CDR3 is 15 residues long. V was clipped by 2 bases and J by 9 bases, with 14 bases between them. The CDR3 reads CASSERRRAGSPLHF. The CDR3 coding sequence is TGTGCCAGCAGTGAACGTAGGAGGGCCGGTTCACCCCTCCACTTT. Complete variable domain (other parts from reference TRBV2 and TRBJ1-6): EPEVTQTPSHQVTQMGQEVILRCVPISNHLYFYWYRQILGQKVEFLVSFYNNEISEKSEIFDDQFSVERPDGSNFTLKIRSTKLEDSAMYFCASSERRRAGSPLHFGNGTRLTVT.

This rearrangement joins TRBV6-1 to TRBJ2-1; TRBD2 is a possible D gene (8 bases). The CDR3 is 15 amino acids. V dropped 7 bases and J dropped 3 bases, with 16 bases sitting between them. The germline CDR1 and CDR2 sequences are MNHNS and SASEGT. The CDR3 DNA reads as TGTGCCAGCACCGGGGGGGGACAGATCTACAATGAGCAGTTCTTC. This translates into CASTGGGQIYNEQFF.

This rearrangement joins TRBV28 to TRBJ2-4, with D possibly matching TRBD2 (5 bases). This CDR3 contains 14 residues. The germline V gene encodes CDR1 MDHEN and CDR2 SYDVKM. Trimming left V 4 bases short and J 7 bases short, with 14 bases between. For the CDR3, the DNA is TGTGCCAGCAGTTCACGGGGAGATGGGAACATTCAGTACTTC. Protein: CASSSRGDGNIQYF.

The chain uses TRBV7-9 and TRBJ2-7; D is possibly TRBD1 (5 bases). This CDR3 comprises 13 residues. Germline CDR1 is SEHNR and CDR2 is FQNEAQ (reference sequence). V was trimmed by 5 bases and J by 3 bases, leaving 11 bases between them. In DNA, the CDR3 is TGTGCCAGCAGCCTAGGGGTGAACTACGAGCAGTACTTC. This sequence encodes CASSLGVNYEQYF.

The chain has TRBV7-2 and TRBJ1-5; 7 bases are shared with TRBD1. Germline CDR1 reads SGHTA; CDR2 reads FQGNSA. V was clipped by 5 bases and J by 6 bases; unmatched bases: 16. The CDR3 has 17 residues. The DNA of the CDR3 is TGTGCCAGCAGCCCCACCCTCGGACAGGTCAAAAGTCAGCCCCAGCATTTT. It specifies CASSPTLGQVKSQPQHF.

The chain links TRBV2 to TRBJ2-3; 7 bases agree with TRBD1. CDR1 SNHLY and CDR2 FYNNEI come from the germline V gene. V lost 6 bases and J lost 1; bases outside the gene matches: 4. The CDR3 extends over 14 amino acids. The DNA of the CDR3 is TGTGCCAGCAGAAGACAGGGAGGCACAGATACGCAGTATTTT. The encoded protein is CASRRQGGTDTQYF. Full variable domain (remainder filled in from reference TRBV2 and TRBJ2-3): EPEVTQTPSHQVTQMGQEVILRCVPISNHLYFYWYRQILGQKVEFLVSFYNNEISEKSEIFDDQFSVERPDGSNFTLKIRSTKLEDSAMYFCASRRQGGTDTQYFGPGTRLTVL.

The chain has TRBV6-5 and TRBJ2-7, with TRBD1 as a possible D gene (5 bases). Germline assignment: CDR1 MNHEY and CDR2 SVGAGI. The CDR3 covers 12 residues. Deletions cut 2 bases from V and 5 bases from J, with 7 bases between. CDR3 amino acids: CASSYDSNEQYF. The CDR3 region has the DNA TGTGCCAGCAGTTACGACAGTAACGAGCAGTACTTC.

The V gene is TRBV5-1, the J gene TRBJ2-5; TRBD2 matches 9 bases. The J segment lost 5 bases and the V segment lost 6 bases, leaving 8 bases of the junction unmatched. The CDR3 has 14 residues. Germline V gene lookup returns CDR1 SGHRS and CDR2 YFSETQ. This chain's CDR3 is CASTLLAGRETQYF. The CDR3 DNA reads TGCGCCAGCACCCTTCTAGCGGGACGGGAGACCCAGTACTTC.

The gene calls are TRBV4-1 and TRBJ2-7; 7 nucleotides match TRBD2. The CDR3 contains 14 residues. V was pared by 0 bases and J by 7 bases, with 6 bases of the junction left unmatched. Germline V gene data show CDR1 as MGHRA and CDR2 as YSYEKL. CDR3 in amino acids: CASSQDGRASEQYF. The DNA of the CDR3 is TGCGCCAGCAGCCAAGATGGGAGGGCATCTGAGCAGTACTTC.

CDR3 coding DNA: TGTGCCAGCAGCTTAGGAAGTAGCGGGAGAGCTGGGGATACGCAGTATTTT. Translation gives CASSLGSSGRAGDTQYF. The V and J genes are TRBV11-2 and TRBJ2-3; 9 nucleotides agree with TRBD2. The CDR3 totals 17 residues. The junction had 11 bases not matched to a gene; V was cut back by 1 base and J by 6 bases. Germline assignment: CDR1 SGHAT and CDR2 FQNNGV.